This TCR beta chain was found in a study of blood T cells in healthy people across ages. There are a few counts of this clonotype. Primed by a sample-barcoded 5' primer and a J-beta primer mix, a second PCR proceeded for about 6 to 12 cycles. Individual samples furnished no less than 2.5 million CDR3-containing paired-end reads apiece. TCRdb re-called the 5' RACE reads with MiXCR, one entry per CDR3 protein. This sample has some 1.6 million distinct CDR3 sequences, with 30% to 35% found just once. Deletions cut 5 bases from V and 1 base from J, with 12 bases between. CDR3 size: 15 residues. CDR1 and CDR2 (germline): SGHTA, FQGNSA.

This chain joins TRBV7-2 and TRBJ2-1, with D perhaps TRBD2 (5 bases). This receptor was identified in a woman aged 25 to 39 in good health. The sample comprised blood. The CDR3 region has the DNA TGTGCCAGCAGCGCCGACGGACTTTCCTACAATGAGCAGTTCTTC. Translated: CASSADGLSYNEQFF.